This T cell receptor beta chain derives from a study of blood T cell repertoires in COVID-19. Study in general: Acute and convalescent COVID-19 specimens originated in the United States, Italy and Spain. T cells, B-cell-depleted T cells, or PBMCs provided the cDNA or gDNA that served as material.

Between the trimmed V and J ends, which lost 3 bases and 10 bases, there was a span of 4 bases. CDR1 and CDR2 (germline): MDHEN, SYDVKM. This CDR3 spans 11 amino acids. In the original analysis: Reference gene primers were amplified, and this amplification served to estimate nucleated cell counts. Clones were read by immunoSEQ multiplex PCR, and TCRdb kept only the in-frame ones, dropping some. From that table come the V and J calls and clone size; the DNA was used to work out D and trimming. The table records about 40,000 clones, around nine tenths of them present only once. Source material: peripheral blood. The chain joins TRBV28 to TRBJ1-6; no firm D call. The TCR originated in an older woman with acute or convalescent COVID-19. CDR3 sequence (DNA): TGTGCCAGCAGTTTGGAGTCACCCCTCCACTTT. Residues: CASSLESPLHF.